A selection of T cell receptor beta chains follows, all from one sample in a study of patients and donors after allogeneic stem cell transplantation. TCRdb independently ran MiXCR on the RT-PCR reads; one entry per CDR3 protein. Counted here are over 130,000 distinct CDR3 sequences, about 36% occurring once; the ten biggest clones make up around 50%. Sequences were obtained from blood, either unsorted or a sorted T cell fraction (not recorded which). All receptors come from a human donor who was either an allogeneic HSCT recipient or a stem cell or donor lymphocyte infusion donor (not recorded which). It is not recorded whose cells these are; they may come from a transplant donor. CDR3s include the opening cysteine and the closing phenylalanine or tryptophan. The D gene is left open where the match is weak. Only some rows state a clone size, as once, few, many or a class for expanded clones.

>-|TRBV7-8|TRBJ2-1|TRBD2
TGTGCCAGCAGCTTAACGAGCGGGGACAATGAGCAGTTCTTC
CASSLTSGDNEQFF
>-|TRBV10-3|TRBJ1-5|-
TGTGCCATCAGTGGGGGGGAAAAGAACCAGCCCCAGCATTTT
CAISGGEKNQPQHF
>-|TRBV4-3|TRBJ2-7|-
TGCGCCAGCAGCCAAGATCCTCAGAGGGGGAACGAGCAGTACTTC
CASSQDPQRGNEQYF
>-|TRBV5-4|TRBJ1-1|-
TGTGCCAGCAGCTTGGTAGGGAGGGGGATGAACACTGAAGCTTTCTTT
CASSLVGRGMNTEAFF
>-|TRBV27|TRBJ2-5|TRBD1
TGTGCCAGCAGTTCCCCCTCCGGGACAGGGGGCGTTGAGACCCAGTACTTC
CASSSPSGTGGVETQYF
>few|TRBV27|TRBJ2-3|-
TGTGCCAGCAGTTCCCAGACCTTAAGCACAGATACGCAGTATTTT
CASSSQTLSTDTQYF
>-|TRBV12-3/TRBV12-4|TRBJ2-2|-
TGTGCCAGCAGTTTACGAAAGGGAACCTCCGGGGAGCTGTTTTTT
CASSLRKGTSGELFF
>few|TRBV29-1|TRBJ2-1|TRBD1
TGCAGCGTTGTGGGACAGGGAGACAATGAGCAGTTCTTC
CSVVGQGDNEQFF
>-|TRBV7-3|TRBJ2-2|-
TGTGCCAGCAGCTTGCTTACAGGGTACACCGGGGAGCTGTTTTTT
CASSLLTGYTGELFF
>-|TRBV5-1|TRBJ2-5|-
TGCGCCAGCAGCGCGGGGGCCCGGGAGACCCAGTACTTC
CASSAGARETQYF
>few|TRBV29-1|TRBJ1-2|-
TGCAGCGTTCCGGGCTACACCTTC
CSVPGYTF
>-|TRBV11-2|TRBJ1-2|-
TGTGCCAGCAGCTTAGAGGTGGGCTTGGGCTACACCTTC
CASSLEVGLGYTF
>few|TRBV12-3/TRBV12-4|TRBJ1-2|TRBD1
TGTGCCAGCAGCCAGGGGGGTTCTAACTATGGCTACACCTTC
CASSQGGSNYGYTF
>few|TRBV7-9|TRBJ1-4|TRBD1
TGTGCCAGCAGCCCCAACAGGGGAGTGAGTGAAAAACTGTTTTTT
CASSPNRGVSEKLFF
>few|TRBV5-1|TRBJ1-6|TRBD1
TGCGCCAGCAGCTCGGGACAGGGTGCGTCACCCCTCCACTTT
CASSSGQGASPLHF
>-|TRBV4-3|TRBJ2-5|TRBD2
TGCGCCAGCAGCCCCAGACTAGCGGCCCAAGAGACCCAGTACTTC
CASSPRLAAQETQYF
>-|TRBV5-1|TRBJ2-1|-
TGCGCCAGCAGCTCATCTAGCGTATACAATGAGCAGTTCTTC
CASSSSSVYNEQFF
>few|TRBV5-1|TRBJ1-1|-
TGCGCCAGCAGCTACTCTCCGGTCCTGAACACTGAAGCTTTCTTT
CASSYSPVLNTEAFF
>-|TRBV12-3/TRBV12-4|TRBJ2-3|TRBD1
TGTGCCAGCAGGCGGACAGGGGAGACAGATACGCAGTATTTT
CASRRTGETDTQYF
>-|TRBV2|TRBJ2-1|-
TGTGCCAGCAGTGCTGAGGAGTACAATGAGCAGTTCTTC
CASSAEEYNEQFF
>few|TRBV2|TRBJ2-1|-
TGTGCCAGCAGTGCTGGGGGGGCCGATTTCTTC
CASSAGGADFF
>-|TRBV6-1|TRBJ1-6|-
TGTGCCAGTAGTGAAAGGGGCGGGGAGGAAAATTCACCCCTCCACTTT
CASSERGGEENSPLHF